The rows below give T cell receptor beta chains drawn from one sample of a study of blood T cell repertoires in COVID-19. The table came from immunoSEQ multiplex PCR; TCRdb's copy has only in-frame clones and leaves some out. Among 240,000 or so clones listed, roughly 88% were seen once. Sequenced: peripheral blood. The receptors originated from a woman aged 25 to 45 with acute or convalescent COVID-19. CDR3s leave out the opening cysteine and the closing phenylalanine or tryptophan. Fields, in order: V gene, J gene, CDR3 protein.

V gene: TRBV6-4; J gene: TRBJ2-3; CDR3 protein: ASSPPGAPDTQY
V gene: TRBV25-1; J gene: TRBJ2-3; CDR3 protein: ASSPHNLVFTADTQY
V gene: TRBV19; J gene: TRBJ1-3; CDR3 protein: ASSPTTGPRNTIY
V gene: TRBV7-2; J gene: TRBJ2-1; CDR3 protein: ASSQTAGYYNEQF
V gene: TRBV6-6; J gene: TRBJ2-1; CDR3 protein: ASSYVADYNEQF
V gene: TRBV6-2/TRBV6-3; J gene: TRBJ1-5; CDR3 protein: ASSFSGRANQPQH
V gene: TRBV10-3; J gene: TRBJ2-5; CDR3 protein: AISGGLETQY
V gene: TRBV12-3/TRBV12-4; J gene: TRBJ1-2; CDR3 protein: ASSPQGNYGYT
V gene: TRBV18; J gene: TRBJ1-2; CDR3 protein: ASSPGQGPGRYGYT
V gene: TRBV7-9; J gene: TRBJ2-3; CDR3 protein: ASSVADYTDTQY
V gene: TRBV4-2; J gene: TRBJ1-4; CDR3 protein: ASSQDRGTGNEKLF
V gene: TRBV11-2; J gene: TRBJ2-1; CDR3 protein: ASSLGGLGTNEQF
V gene: TRBV19; J gene: TRBJ1-5; CDR3 protein: ASSTTVYSNQPQH
V gene: TRBV10-3; J gene: TRBJ1-2; CDR3 protein: AISTGSKHPYGYT
V gene: TRBV6-5; J gene: TRBJ2-5; CDR3 protein: ASSYSPSGLETQY
V gene: TRBV4-2; J gene: TRBJ2-6; CDR3 protein: ASSQRGGGANVLT